One sample yielded the 3 T cell receptor beta chains listed below, sequenced in a study of T cells expressing NK-cell markers. TCRdb reprocessed the 5' RACE reads; each CDR3 protein has one entry and no DNA is given. In total, the table holds under 500,000 distinct CDR3 sequences. Sequencing was carried out using blood T cells: a sorted CD56 or NKG2C T cell subset, CD4+ or CD8+ T cells, or bulk PBMC T cells (not recorded which). All receptors derive from a woman aged 18 to 69 in good health.

The chain has TRBV7-2 and TRBJ2-3; TCRdb indicates TRBD1, and absent DNA this call remains unverified. The CDR3 covers 15 residues. Germline V lookup: CDR1 SGHTA, CDR2 FQGNSA. The CDR3 reads CASSPIGVSTDTQYF.

V and J are TRBV12-3 or TRBV12-4 and TRBJ1-2; TCRdb selects TRBD1, and the lack of DNA leaves this call unchecked. The length of the CDR3 is 15 residues. Here the CDR3 reads CASSTRQGAFYGYTF.

The gene calls are TRBV7-9 and TRBJ2-4. The CDR3 totals 12 residues. In germline, CDR1 is SEHNR, CDR2 FQNEAQ (reference sequence). CDR3 loop: CAIASIENIQYF.